Each of the 15 T cell receptor beta chains below was sequenced from the same sample in a study of CD8+ T cells in alopecia areata. Extraction of RNA preceded its reverse transcription into cDNA, which served as the sequencing template. Measured with immunoSEQ multiplex PCR; TCRdb has only the in-frame clones, and not every one. This table has roughly 200,000 clones, 35% to 40% appearing once. Treatment meaning: oral pan-JAK inhibitor, 5-10 mg twice daily. The sample in question was CD4+ T cells sorted from blood, obtained at roughly week 30, from a patient treated with tofacitinib. All receptors come from a human donor with alopecia areata.

This chain uses TRBV29-1 with TRBJ1-3, with no clear D. Germline CDR1 SQVTM, CDR2 ANQGSEA. The CDR3 length is 13 residues. V lost 6 bases, J lost 2 bases, and 11 bases lay in between. The CDR3 nucleotides are TGCAGCGTACTGGATCGAGCTGGAAACACCATATATTTT. Translated: CSVLDRAGNTIYF.

The J gene is TRBJ2-1, the V gene TRBV7-8; 13 nucleotides agree with TRBD2. V lost 1 base and J lost 8; bases outside the gene matches: 8. In germline, CDR1 is SGHVS, CDR2 FQNEAQ. This CDR3 contains 17 residues. This CDR3 is CASSLELAGGPGDEQFF. The CDR3 DNA reads as TGTGCCAGCAGCTTAGAACTAGCGGGAGGGCCTGGCGATGAGCAGTTCTTC.

In this sample, this clone turned up a few times. The CDR3, as DNA: TGCGCCAGCAGCCTACAGGGAGGCAATCAGCCCCAGCATTTT. Translation gives CASSLQGGNQPQHF. The chain uses TRBV5-1 and TRBJ1-5; a weak D match, TRBD1 (6 bases). The CDR3 extends over 14 amino acids. The V end lost 4 bases, the J end lost 2 bases, and 10 bases lay between the germline ends. Germline assignment: CDR1 SGHRS and CDR2 YFSETQ.

The gene calls are TRBV2 and TRBJ1-2; D might be TRBD1 (6 bases). Germline CDR1 is SNHLY and CDR2 is FYNNEI. This CDR3 spans 13 amino acids. V shed 6 bases and J shed 8 bases, with 16 bases lying between them. The CDR3 reads CASSVGTWLGYTF. The CDR3 bases are TGTGCCAGCAGCGTTGGGACATGGCTGGGCTACACCTTC. Complete variable domain (other parts from reference TRBV2 and TRBJ1-2): EPEVTQTPSHQVTQMGQEVILRCVPISNHLYFYWYRQILGQKVEFLVSFYNNEISEKSEIFDDQFSVERPDGSNFTLKIRSTKLEDSAMYFCASSVGTWLGYTFGSGTRLTVV.

The V and J genes are TRBV18 and TRBJ2-7; D may match TRBD1 or TRBD2 (5 bases each). Trimming cost V 3 bases and J 0 bases, with 15 bases left between them. Germline assignment: CDR1 KGHSH and CDR2 LQKENI. The CDR3 has 16 amino acids. CDR3 bases: TGTGCCAGCTCACCCCCCGGGACCGCGAGCTCCTACGAGCAGTACTTC. Translating it yields CASSPPGTASSYEQYF.

J is TRBJ2-4 and V is TRBV4-1; either TRBD1 or TRBD2 may supply D (6 bases each). The CDR3 runs to 17 residues. V lost 3 bases and J 0 bases, leaving 15 bases between the germline ends. The V gene's germline CDR1 is MGHRA and CDR2 YSYEKL. The CDR3 region is CASSHPRGALAKNIQYF. The DNA for the CDR3 is TGCGCCAGCAGCCACCCTAGGGGGGCTCTAGCCAAAAACATTCAGTACTTC.

The sample holds a few counts of this clone. The CDR3 sequence is CASTELAGPTGELFF. In nucleotides, the CDR3 is TGCGCCAGCACAGAACTAGCGGGCCCCACCGGGGAGCTGTTTTTT. The J gene is TRBJ2-2, the V gene TRBV5-1; 9 bases are shared with TRBD2. CDR3 length equals 15 residues. V trimming: 6 bases; J trimming: 4 bases; junction bases outside the gene matches: 7. CDR1 and CDR2 (germline): SGHRS, YFSETQ.

The chain is built from TRBV5-1 and TRBJ2-5; TRBD1 matches 8 bases. Losses at the gene ends were 4 bases for V and 4 bases for J; bases not matched to a gene: 9. The germline gives CDR1 SGHRS, CDR2 YFSETQ. This CDR3 comprises 15 residues. CDR3 DNA: TGCGCCAGCAGCGAGAGGACAGGGCGGTCAGAGACCCAGTACTTC. Translation gives CASSERTGRSETQYF. The variable domain in full, completed from reference TRBV5-1 and TRBJ2-5, reads KAGVTQTPRYLIKTRGQQVTLSCSPISGHRSVSWYQQTPGQGLQFLFEYFSETQRNKGNFPGRFSGRQFSNSRSEMNVSTLELGDSALYLCASSERTGRSETQYFGPGTRLLVL.

This clone has just a few counts. This chain joins TRBV10-3 and TRBJ1-3, with D unresolved. The germline V and J ends were trimmed by 3 bases and 3 bases, with 6 bases remaining between them. Germline assignment: CDR1 ENHRY and CDR2 SYGVKD. The CDR3 extends over 13 amino acids. The CDR3 DNA reads as TGTGCCATCAGTGAAGAGATTGGAAACACCATATATTTT. This encodes CAISEEIGNTIYF.

The chain joins TRBV7-6 to TRBJ2-3, with 8 bases lining up with TRBD2. This CDR3 spans 12 amino acids. Per the germline V gene, CDR1 is SGHVS and CDR2 is FNYEAQ. With V trimmed by 4 bases and J by 8 bases, 2 bases remained unmatched. The CDR3 region is CASSSTSGTQYF. CDR3 nucleotides: TGTGCCAGCAGCTCTACTAGCGGTACGCAGTATTTT.

The chain links TRBV6-1 to TRBJ2-7; D is possibly TRBD2 (5 bases). V lost 5 bases, J lost 6 bases, and 11 bases lay in between. The CDR3 is made up of 12 amino acids. Germline CDR1 is MNHNS and CDR2 is SASEGT. The CDR3 is CASSPPRGEQYF. The DNA of the CDR3 is TGTGCCAGCAGTCCCCCCCGGGGCGAGCAGTACTTC.

The chain joins TRBV9 to TRBJ2-1; D ambiguous. V was shortened by 0 bases and J by 9 bases, with 10 bases between the two germline ends. There are 13 residues in the CDR3. CDR1 is SGDLS and CDR2 is YYNGEE in the germline V gene. The CDR3 sequence is CASSVGGGTEQFF. CDR3 nucleotides: TGTGCCAGCAGCGTAGGAGGTGGCACTGAGCAGTTCTTC.

The chain couples TRBV30 to TRBJ1-5; D perhaps matches TRBD1 (6 bases). The CDR3 runs 13 residues. Germline V CDR1 and CDR2: GTSNPN, SVGIG (reference sequence). The V gene lost 4 bases and the J gene lost 6 bases, with 13 bases spanning the gap. The DNA for the CDR3 is TGTGCCTGGAATCGAGGGGGAGGTCAGCCCCAGCATTTT. Amino acid sequence: CAWNRGGGQPQHF. Based on the CDR3 plus reference TRBV30 and TRBJ1-5, the full variable domain is SQTIHQWPATLVQPVGSPLSLECTVEGTSNPNLYWYRQAAGRGLQLLFYSVGIGQISSEVPQNLSASRPQDRQFILSSKKLLLSDSGFYLCAWNRGGGQPQHFGDGTRLSIL.

The chain is built from TRBV6-6 and TRBJ2-3; 7 nucleotides align to TRBD2. The ends lost 8 bases at V and 5 bases at J; junction bases unmatched: 4. Germline assignment: CDR1 MNHNY and CDR2 SVGAGI (reference sequence). The CDR3 has 12 residues. Here the CDR3 reads CASRDYQDTQYF. DNA for the CDR3: TGTGCCAGCCGGGACTACCAAGATACGCAGTATTTT.

The V gene is TRBV5-4, the J gene TRBJ1-2; D unresolved. The CDR3 length is 13 residues. In germline, CDR1 is SGHNT, CDR2 YYREEE (reference sequence). Trimming shortened V by 6 bases and J by 4 bases, and 13 bases separated the two germline ends. CDR3 DNA sequence: TGTGCCAGCACCCCCCGGCGGTCCTATGGCTACACCTTC. The encoded protein is CASTPRRSYGYTF. Complete variable domain (other parts from reference TRBV5-4 and TRBJ1-2): ETGVTQSPTHLIKTRGQQVTLRCSSQSGHNTVSWYQQALGQGPQFIFQYYREEENGRGNFPPRFSGLQFPNYSSELNVNALELDDSALYLCASTPRRSYGYTFGSGTRLTVV.